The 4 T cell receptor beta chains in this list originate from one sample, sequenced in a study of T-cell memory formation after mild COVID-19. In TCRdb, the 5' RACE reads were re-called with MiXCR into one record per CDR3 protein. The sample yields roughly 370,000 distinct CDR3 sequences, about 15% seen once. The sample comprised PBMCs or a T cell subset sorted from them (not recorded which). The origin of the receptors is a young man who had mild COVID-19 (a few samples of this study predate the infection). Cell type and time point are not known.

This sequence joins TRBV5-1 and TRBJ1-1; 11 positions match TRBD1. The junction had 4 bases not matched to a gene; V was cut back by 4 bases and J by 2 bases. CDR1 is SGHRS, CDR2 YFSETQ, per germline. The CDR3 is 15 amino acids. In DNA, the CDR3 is TGCGCCAGCAGCCGGACAGGGGGCTTCAACACTGAAGCTTTCTTT. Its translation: CASSRTGGFNTEAFF.

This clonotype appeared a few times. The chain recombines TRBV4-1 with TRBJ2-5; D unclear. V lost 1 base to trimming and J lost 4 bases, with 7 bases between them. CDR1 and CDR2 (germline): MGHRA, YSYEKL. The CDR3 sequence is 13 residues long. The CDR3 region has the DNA TGCGCCAGCAGCCAAGTTGGGCGAGAGACCCAGTACTTC. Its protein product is CASSQVGRETQYF.

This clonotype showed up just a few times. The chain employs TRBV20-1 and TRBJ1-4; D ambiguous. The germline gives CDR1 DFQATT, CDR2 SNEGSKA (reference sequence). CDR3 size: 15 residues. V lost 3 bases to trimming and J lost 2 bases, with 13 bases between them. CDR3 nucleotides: TGCAGTGCTAGTGTCCTTACGCGCACTAATGAAAAACTGTTTTTT. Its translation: CSASVLTRTNEKLFF.

CDR3 in DNA: TGTGCCAGCAATGACGGTTCTGATACGCAGTATTTT. Residues: CASNDGSDTQYF. The chain recombines TRBV6-5 with TRBJ2-3; no clear D. The CDR3 length is 12 residues. Trimming removed 7 bases at V and 6 bases at J, with 11 bases between. Germline V gene data show CDR1 as MNHEY and CDR2 as SVGAGI.